What follows is one TCR beta chain and its context. This specimen comes from a study of CD8+CD57+ T cells in acquired aplastic anemia. V was cut by 3 bases and J by 2 bases, with 9 bases left in between. Germline V lookup: CDR1 SQVTM, CDR2 ANQGSEA. The CDR3 contains 13 residues. For CDR3 and TCR beta VDJ profiling, genomic DNA was the template used. TCRdb reprocessed the reads with MiXCR, giving one entry per CDR3 protein. This repertoire shows 200,000 to 250,000 distinct CDR3 sequences, 60% to 65% found once; its top ten account for 25% to 30%. The J gene is TRBJ2-3, the V gene TRBV29-1, with D unclear. Sequenced input: sorted CD4+, CD8+, or CD8+CD57+ T cells (not recorded which) from PBMCs. The receptor comes from a human donor in good health. The CDR3, as DNA: TGCAGCGTTGAGCACGCACACACAGATACGCAGTATTTT. This sequence encodes CSVEHAHTDTQYF.